The 2 T cell receptor beta chains presented below share a single source sample, sequenced in a study of CD8 T cells in Susac syndrome. RNA, at about 0.45 to 1 ug, was reverse transcribed with random hexamers. In TCRdb, the immunoSEQ multiplex PCR reads were re-called with MiXCR into one record per CDR3 protein. The sample lists fewer than 300,000 distinct CDR3 sequences, about 85% occurring once. The sample consisted of CD8+ T cells from PBMCs. The receptors derive from a human donor with multiple sclerosis.

V is TRBV28 and J is TRBJ2-3; D uncertain. The CDR3 has 13 residues. V was pared by 1 base and J by 4 bases, with 6 bases between. The germline CDR1 and CDR2 sequences are MDHEN and SYDVKM. The chain's CDR3 is CASSLYESDTQYF. In DNA, the CDR3 is TGTGCCAGCAGTTTATACGAATCAGATACGCAGTATTTT.

This clonotype was seen a handful of times. The V gene is TRBV4-1, the J gene TRBJ2-1; D may be TRBD2 (6 bases). Germline V gene lookup returns CDR1 MGHRA and CDR2 YSYEKL. V was pared by 4 bases and J by 6 bases, with 13 bases between. The CDR3 spans 14 residues. The CDR3 reads CASSLLLEGNEQFF. The CDR3 bases are TGCGCCAGCAGCCTTCTGCTGGAGGGCAATGAGCAGTTCTTC.